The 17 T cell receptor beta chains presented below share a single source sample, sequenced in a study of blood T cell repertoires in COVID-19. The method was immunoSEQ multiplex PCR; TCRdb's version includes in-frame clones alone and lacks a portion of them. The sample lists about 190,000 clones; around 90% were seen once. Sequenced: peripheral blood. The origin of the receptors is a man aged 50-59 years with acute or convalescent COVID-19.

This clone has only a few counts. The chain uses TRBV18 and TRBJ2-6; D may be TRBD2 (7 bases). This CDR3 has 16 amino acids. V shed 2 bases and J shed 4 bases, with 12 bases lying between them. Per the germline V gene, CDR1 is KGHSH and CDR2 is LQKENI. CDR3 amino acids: CASSPLGGQGANVLTF. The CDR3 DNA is TGTGCCAGCTCACCATTGGGGGGGCAAGGGGCCAACGTCCTGACTTTC. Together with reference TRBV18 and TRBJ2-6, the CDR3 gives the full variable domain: NAGVMQNPRHLVRRRGQEARLRCSPMKGHSHVYWYRQLPEEGLKFMVYLQKENIIDESGMPKERFSAEFPKEGPSILRIQQVVRGDSAAYFCASSPLGGQGANVLTFGAGSRLTVL.

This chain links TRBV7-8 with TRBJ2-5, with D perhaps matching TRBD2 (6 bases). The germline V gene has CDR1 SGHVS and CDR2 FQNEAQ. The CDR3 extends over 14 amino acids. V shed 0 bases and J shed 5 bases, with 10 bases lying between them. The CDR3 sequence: CASSLAAGKETQYF. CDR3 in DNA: TGTGCCAGCAGCTTAGCGGCGGGAAAGGAGACCCAGTACTTC.

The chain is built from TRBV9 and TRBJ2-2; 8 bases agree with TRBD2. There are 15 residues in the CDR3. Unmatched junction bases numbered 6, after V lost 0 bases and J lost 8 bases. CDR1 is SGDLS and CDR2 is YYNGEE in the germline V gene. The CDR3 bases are TGTGCCAGCAGCGTAGAGGTAGCGGGAAGGGGGGAGCTGTTTTTT. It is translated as CASSVEVAGRGELFF.

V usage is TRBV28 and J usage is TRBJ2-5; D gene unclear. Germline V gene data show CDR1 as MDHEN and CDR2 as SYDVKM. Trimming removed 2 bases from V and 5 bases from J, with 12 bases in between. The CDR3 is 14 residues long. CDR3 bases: TGTGCCAGCAGTTTAGCCCACAGTTTGGAGACCCAGTACTTC. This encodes CASSLAHSLETQYF.

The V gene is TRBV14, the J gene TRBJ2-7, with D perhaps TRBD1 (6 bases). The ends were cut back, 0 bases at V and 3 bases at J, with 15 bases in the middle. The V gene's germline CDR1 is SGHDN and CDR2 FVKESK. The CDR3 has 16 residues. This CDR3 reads CASSQDWVGGGYEQYF. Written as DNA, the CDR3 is TGTGCCAGCAGCCAAGATTGGGTTGGGGGCGGCTACGAGCAGTACTTC.

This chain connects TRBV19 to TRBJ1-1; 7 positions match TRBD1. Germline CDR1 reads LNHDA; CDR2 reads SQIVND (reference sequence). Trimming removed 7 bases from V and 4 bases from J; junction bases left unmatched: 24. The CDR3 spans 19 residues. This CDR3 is CASIGFVVRERQGPTEAFF. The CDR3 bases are TGTGCCAGTATAGGTTTCGTAGTCCGAGAAAGACAGGGACCCACTGAAGCTTTCTTT.

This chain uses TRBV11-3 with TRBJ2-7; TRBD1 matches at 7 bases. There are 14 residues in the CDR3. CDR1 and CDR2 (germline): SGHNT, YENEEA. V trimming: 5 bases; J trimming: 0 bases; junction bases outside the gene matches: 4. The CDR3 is CASSPRDSSYEQYF. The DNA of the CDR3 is TGTGCCAGCAGCCCTCGGGACAGCTCCTACGAGCAGTACTTC. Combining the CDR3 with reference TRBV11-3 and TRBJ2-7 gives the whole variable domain EAGVVQSPRYKIIEKKQPVAFWCNPISGHNTLYWYLQNLGQGPELLIRYENEEAVDDSQLPKDRFSAERLKGVDSTLKIQPAELGDSAVYLCASSPRDSSYEQYFGPGTRLTVT.

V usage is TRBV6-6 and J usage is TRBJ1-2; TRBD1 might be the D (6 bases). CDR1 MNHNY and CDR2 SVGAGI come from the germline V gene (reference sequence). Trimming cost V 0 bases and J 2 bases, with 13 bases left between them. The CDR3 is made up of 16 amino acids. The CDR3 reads CASSYSRGQGNYGYTF. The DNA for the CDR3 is TGTGCCAGCAGTTACTCCCGGGGCCAGGGGAACTATGGCTACACCTTC.

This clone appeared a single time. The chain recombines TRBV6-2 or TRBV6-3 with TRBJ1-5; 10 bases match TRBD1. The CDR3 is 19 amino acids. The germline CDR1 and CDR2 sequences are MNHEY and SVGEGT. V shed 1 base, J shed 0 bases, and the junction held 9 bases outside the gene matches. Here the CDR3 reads CASSYFRDRGGYSNQPQHF. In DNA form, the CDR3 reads TGTGCCAGCAGTTACTTCCGGGACAGGGGAGGGTATAGCAATCAGCCCCAGCATTTT.

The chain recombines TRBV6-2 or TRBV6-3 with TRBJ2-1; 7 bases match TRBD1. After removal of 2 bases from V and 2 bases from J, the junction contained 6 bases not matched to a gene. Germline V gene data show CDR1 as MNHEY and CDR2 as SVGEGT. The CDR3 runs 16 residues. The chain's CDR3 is CASSYVTGPPYNEQFF. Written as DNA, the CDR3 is TGTGCCAGCAGTTACGTGACAGGGCCCCCCTACAATGAGCAGTTCTTC.

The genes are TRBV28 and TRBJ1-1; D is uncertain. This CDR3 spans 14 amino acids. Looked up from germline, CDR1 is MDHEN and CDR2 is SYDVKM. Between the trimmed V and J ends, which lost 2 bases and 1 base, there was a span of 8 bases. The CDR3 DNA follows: TGTGCCAGCAGTTTAGGTGCGGGGAACACTGAAGCTTTCTTT. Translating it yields CASSLGAGNTEAFF.

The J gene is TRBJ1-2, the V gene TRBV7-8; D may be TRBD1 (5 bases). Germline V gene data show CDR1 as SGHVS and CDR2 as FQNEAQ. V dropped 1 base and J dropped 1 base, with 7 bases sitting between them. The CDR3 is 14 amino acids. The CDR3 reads CASSLGQINYGYTF. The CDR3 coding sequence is TGTGCCAGCAGCTTAGGACAGATTAACTATGGCTACACCTTC.

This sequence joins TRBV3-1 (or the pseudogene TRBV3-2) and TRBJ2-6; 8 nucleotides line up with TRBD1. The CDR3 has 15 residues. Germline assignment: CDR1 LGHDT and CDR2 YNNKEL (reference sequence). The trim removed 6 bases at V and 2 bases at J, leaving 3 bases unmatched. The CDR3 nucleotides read TGTGCCAGCAGAACACAGGGGGCTGGGGCCAACGTCCTGACTTTC. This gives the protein CASRTQGAGANVLTF.

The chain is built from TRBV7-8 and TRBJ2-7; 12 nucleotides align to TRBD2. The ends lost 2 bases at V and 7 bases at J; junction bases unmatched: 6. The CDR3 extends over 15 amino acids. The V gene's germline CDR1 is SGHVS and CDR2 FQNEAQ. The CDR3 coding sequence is TGTGCCAGCAGCTTAACGGCTAGCGGGGGGGTGGAGCAGTACGTC. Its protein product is CASSLTASGGVEQYV.

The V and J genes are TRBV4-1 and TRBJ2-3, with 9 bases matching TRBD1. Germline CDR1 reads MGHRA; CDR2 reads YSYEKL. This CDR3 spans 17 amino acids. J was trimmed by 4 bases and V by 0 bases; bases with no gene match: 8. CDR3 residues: CASSQDSRDRVADTQYF. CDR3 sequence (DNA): TGCGCCAGCAGCCAAGATTCCCGGGACAGGGTGGCAGATACGCAGTATTTT.

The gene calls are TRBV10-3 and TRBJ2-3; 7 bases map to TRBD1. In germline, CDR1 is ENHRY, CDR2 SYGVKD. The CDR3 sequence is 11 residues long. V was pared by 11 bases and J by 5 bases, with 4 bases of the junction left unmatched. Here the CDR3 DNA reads TGTGCCGTGACAGGGCAAGATACGCAGTATTTT. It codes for CAVTGQDTQYF.

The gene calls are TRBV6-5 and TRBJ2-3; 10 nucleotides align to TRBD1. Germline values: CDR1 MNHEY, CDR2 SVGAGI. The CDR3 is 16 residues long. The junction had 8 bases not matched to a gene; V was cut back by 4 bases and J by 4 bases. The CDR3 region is CASSSSGQGYADTQYF. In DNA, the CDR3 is TGTGCCAGCAGTTCATCGGGACAGGGGTACGCAGATACGCAGTATTTT.